This T cell receptor (beta chain) was observed in a study of T-cell reconstitution after alpha-beta-depleted transplantation in children. The TCRbeta library was prepared with unique molecular identifiers. From the PCR reads, TCRdb called clonotypes with MiXCR, one entry per CDR3 protein. Of a few hundred thousand distinct CDR3 sequences listed, over 40% are singletons. The material was PBMCs, obtained before TCRalphabeta/CD19-depleted stem cell transplant. This TCR was sampled from a girl aged 2 to 9 with aplastic anemia, due to receive a stem cell transplant.

CDR3 coding DNA: TGTGCCAGCAGTTTACTGGGGACTAGCATCTACGAGCAGTACTTC. This encodes CASSLLGTSIYEQYF. The rearrangement links TRBV12-3 or TRBV12-4 to TRBJ2-7; 9 bases fit TRBD2. This CDR3 comprises 15 residues. The V and J ends lost 2 bases and 3 bases, in that order; junction bases with no gene match: 5.